This T cell receptor beta chain is drawn from a study of T cell responses to AZD1222 COVID-19 vaccine. CDR3 length: 18 residues. This clone was observed a handful of times. Repertoires were generated with immunoSEQ multiplex PCR, while TCRdb's copy carries only in-frame clones and drops some. The profile shows roughly 120,000 clones, 92% of them singletons. The receptor's source is an adult who received the AZD1222 COVID-19 vaccine. V usage is TRBV21-1 and J usage is TRBJ1-6; TRBD1 was called by the table and not checked on the DNA. TRBV21-1 is a pseudogene. The sample consisted of peripheral blood, taken 28 days after the second AZD1222 dose. CDR3 bases: TGTGCCAGCAGCCCGAATCCGACAGAGTCTAGTTATAATTCACCCCTCCACTTT. This sequence encodes CASSPNPTESSYNSPLHF.